This T cell receptor beta chain was recorded in a study of CD8 T cells in Susac syndrome. Negative isolation yielded CD4+ and CD8+ T cells, and FACS enriched TEMRA cells. The CDR3 has 12 amino acids. CDR1 and CDR2 (germline): DFQATT, SNEGSKA (reference sequence). The V end was cut by 3 bases, the J end by 7 bases, with 10 bases between. Reverse transcription used about 0.5 to 1 ug RNA and random hexamers. The authors amplified TCR beta CDR3 across 54 Vbeta and 13 Jbeta using immunoSEQ multiplex PCR. TCRdb redid the calling of the immunoSEQ multiplex PCR reads with MiXCR, one entry per CDR3 protein. The profile covers around 130,000 distinct CDR3 sequences, with around 95% appearing a single time and 0.095% to 0.14% taken by the ten largest.

This receptor was obtained from a human donor with multiple sclerosis. The sample comprised CD4+ T cells from PBMCs. V gene TRBV20-1 combines with J gene TRBJ1-5; no firm D call. The CDR3 sequence: CSARKVSQPQHF. The CDR3 coding sequence is TGCAGTGCTAGGAAGGTATCCCAGCCCCAGCATTTT.